Below, 25 T cell receptor beta chains from the same sample are listed, as sequenced in a study of CD8 T cells in ankylosing spondylitis. TCRdb fed the 5' RACE reads into MiXCR, producing one record per CDR3 protein. The repertoire holds 150,000 or so distinct CDR3 sequences, with 9.8% as singletons. Sample: blood, either unsorted or a sorted T cell fraction (not recorded which). All receptors come from a female donor with ankylosing spondylitis or in good health (not recorded which).

The V and J genes are TRBV21-1 and TRBJ1-1. TRBV21-1 is recorded as a pseudogene. The CDR3 contains 14 residues. The CDR3 nucleotides are TGTGCCAGCAGCCCCGATGGCTCAAACACTGAAGCTTTCTTT. Encoded protein: CASSPDGSNTEAFF.

This clonotype showed up many times. This chain links TRBV3-1 with TRBJ2-3; tentatively, D is TRBD2 (6 bases). The germline V and J ends were trimmed by 2 bases and 2 bases, with 14 bases remaining between them. CDR3 length equals 16 residues. Germline CDR1 LGHDT, CDR2 YNNKEL (reference sequence). The DNA for the CDR3 is TGTGCCAGCAGCCAACCCGGGACTGAACTCACAGATACGCAGTATTTT. As protein: CASSQPGTELTDTQYF.

This clonotype was counted many times. V usage is TRBV29-1 and J usage is TRBJ1-2; perhaps TRBD1 as D (6 bases). Germline lookup yields CDR1 SQVTM and CDR2 ANQGSEA. This CDR3 spans 14 amino acids. Trimming left V 0 bases short and J 3 bases short, with 11 bases between. This chain's CDR3 is CSVEDPGADYGYTF. In nucleotides, the CDR3 is TGCAGCGTTGAAGATCCGGGGGCTGACTATGGCTACACCTTC. Full variable domain (outside the CDR3, taken from reference TRBV29-1 and TRBJ1-2): SAVISQKPSRDICQRGTSLTIQCQVDSQVTMMFWYRQQPGQSLTLIATANQGSEATYESGFVIDKFPISRPNLTFSTLTVSNMSPEDSSIYLCSVEDPGADYGYTFGSGTRLTVV.

This clonotype was recorded many times. This chain joins TRBV9 and TRBJ2-1, with unresolved D. CDR3 length: 16 amino acids. In germline, CDR1 is SGDLS, CDR2 YYNGEE. V lost 0 bases and J 0 bases, leaving 10 bases between the germline ends. The CDR3 loop reads CASSVDAGDSYNEQFF. DNA for the CDR3: TGTGCCAGCAGCGTAGATGCTGGGGACTCCTACAATGAGCAGTTCTTC.

The V call is TRBV29-1, the J call TRBJ1-3; D is unclear. Trimming left V 0 bases short and J 4 bases short, with 7 bases between. Germline V gives CDR1 SQVTM, CDR2 ANQGSEA. There are 13 residues in the CDR3. Written as DNA, the CDR3 is TGCAGCGTTGAAGATCATTCCGGAAACACCATATATTTT. It translates to CSVEDHSGNTIYF.

The chain uses TRBV20-1 and TRBJ2-3; no reliable D call. Germline values: CDR1 DFQATT, CDR2 SNEGSKA (reference sequence). The germline V and J ends were trimmed by 0 bases and 3 bases, with 13 bases remaining between them. The CDR3 consists of 15 residues. As DNA, the CDR3 is TGCAGTGCTAGAGATCGGCTAGGTTTGACAGATACGCAGTATTTT. This codes for CSARDRLGLTDTQYF.

J is TRBJ2-7 and V is TRBV20-1, with a weak D call TRBD1 (5 bases). Germline lookup yields CDR1 DFQATT and CDR2 SNEGSKA (reference sequence). V was pared by 0 bases and J by 5 bases, with 14 bases between. The CDR3 loop spans 14 amino acids. CDR3 in amino acids: CSARDMQGVHEQYF. For the CDR3, the DNA is TGCAGTGCTAGAGATATGCAGGGTGTCCACGAGCAGTACTTC.

This CDR3 reads CASSLGQSGSGQKETQYF. The CDR3 DNA reads as TGTGCCAGCAGCTTAGGCCAATCCGGATCGGGCCAGAAAGAGACCCAGTACTTC. The rearrangement joins TRBV11-2 to TRBJ2-5; D remains unclear. Germline V gives CDR1 SGHAT, CDR2 FQNNGV. Trimming took off 1 base at V and 3 bases at J, with 21 bases between the two ends. This CDR3 contains 18 residues.

The chain couples TRBV30 to TRBJ2-7; tentative D call: TRBD1 (5 bases). V lost 2 bases, J lost 5 bases, and 13 bases lay in between. CDR1 and CDR2 from the germline V gene are GTSNPN and SVGIG (reference sequence). There are 13 residues in the CDR3. CDR3 region: CAWSLTQGNEQYF. The DNA of the CDR3 is TGTGCCTGGAGTCTGACGCAGGGCAACGAGCAGTACTTC.

The table lists this clonotype with a few counts. The chain employs TRBV12-3 or TRBV12-4 and TRBJ2-7; D not certain. The CDR3 runs to 15 residues. The V gene lost 1 base and the J gene lost 2 bases, with 12 bases spanning the gap. Here the CDR3 reads CASSLGRTATYEQYF. CDR3 DNA sequence: TGTGCCAGCAGTTTAGGGCGGACGGCCACCTACGAGCAGTACTTC.

V and J are TRBV10-2 and TRBJ2-7; D is unclear. Germline V CDR1 and CDR2: WSHSY, SAAADI. Trimming removed 6 bases from V and 1 base from J, with 7 bases in between. CDR3 length: 12 residues. CDR3 protein: CASRTYSYEQYF. In DNA form, the CDR3 reads TGCGCCAGCAGGACGTATTCCTACGAGCAGTACTTC.

This clonotype was seen ten or more times. CDR3 loop: CASSPPGTYNEQFF. CDR3 bases: TGTGCCAGCAGTCCTCCGGGGACCTACAATGAGCAGTTCTTC. The chain employs TRBV28 and TRBJ2-1, with D tentatively TRBD2 (5 bases). Trimming shortened V by 5 bases and J by 2 bases, and 10 bases separated the two germline ends. Germline CDR1 and CDR2: MDHEN and SYDVKM. CDR3 length: 14 amino acids.

This clonotype showed up just a few times. This sequence joins TRBV10-3 and TRBJ1-3; no clear D gene. There are 16 residues in the CDR3. Germline-derived CDR1 and CDR2 are ENHRY and SYGVKD. Trimming cost V 0 bases and J 0 bases, with 9 bases left between them. CDR3 nucleotides: TGTGCCATCAGTGAGTCATCGGCGGTCTCTGGAAACACCATATATTTT. Its protein product is CAISESSAVSGNTIYF.

The J gene is TRBJ2-1, the V gene TRBV28, with TRBD2 matching 8 bases. The germline CDR1 and CDR2 sequences are MDHEN and SYDVKM. The CDR3 length is 16 residues. With 8 bases clipped from V and 4 bases from J, the junction kept 13 bases outside the gene matches. CDR3 bases: TGTGCCAGCTGCAAAATTAGCGGGGAACCTTACAATGAGCAGTTCTTC. As protein: CASCKISGEPYNEQFF.

The V and J genes are TRBV14 and TRBJ2-2; D unresolved. Germline V gene data show CDR1 as SGHDN and CDR2 as FVKESK. CDR3 length: 15 amino acids. Between the trimmed V and J ends, which lost 1 base and 4 bases, there was a span of 10 bases. The CDR3 bases are TGTGCCAGCAGCCAAGCCGGAGCACTCACCGGGGAGCTGTTTTTT. This translates into CASSQAGALTGELFF.

This clonotype was picked up a small number of times. This chain uses TRBV7-9 with TRBJ1-3; TRBD1 matches at 7 bases. V dropped 11 bases and J dropped 2; count of bases not matched to a gene: 9. Germline V lookup: CDR1 SEHNR, CDR2 FQNEAQ (reference sequence). There are 14 residues in the CDR3. CDR3 residues: CAHGQARPGNTIYF. CDR3 coding DNA: TGTGCCCATGGACAGGCCCGACCTGGAAACACCATATATTTT.

This clonotype occurred a few times. V and J are TRBV12-3 or TRBV12-4 and TRBJ1-5; tentative D call: TRBD1 (5 bases). CDR3 length: 13 amino acids. Trimming pared 3 bases from V and 4 bases from J, leaving 7 bases between. CDR3 sequence: CASSLGPNQPQHF. CDR3 DNA sequence: TGTGCCAGCAGTTTGGGGCCGAATCAGCCCCAGCATTTT.

This chain joins TRBV7-9 and TRBJ2-5; unclear D gene. CDR1 is SEHNR and CDR2 is FQNEAQ in the germline V gene (reference sequence). With 5 bases removed from V and 5 bases from J, the gap between germline ends came to 15 bases. This CDR3 region has 14 residues. CDR3 loop: CASSARSVTETQYF. The CDR3 nucleotides are TGTGCCAGCAGCGCCAGGAGTGTCACGGAGACCCAGTACTTC.

The chain has TRBV10-3 and TRBJ2-3; 8 nucleotides agree with TRBD2. The CDR3 runs 18 residues. Germline V gives CDR1 ENHRY, CDR2 SYGVKD. V lost 11 bases and J lost 5; bases outside the gene matches: 24. The DNA for the CDR3 is TGTGCCCGCAGCAACCCGACTGATAGCGGGGTGGTGTTAGATACGCAGTATTTT. Protein: CARSNPTDSGVVLDTQYF.

This chain uses TRBV3-1 with TRBJ2-1; unclear D gene. With 0 bases removed from V and 2 bases from J, the gap between germline ends came to 8 bases. The CDR3 runs to 15 residues. Per germline, CDR1 LGHDT and CDR2 YNNKEL (reference sequence). CDR3 sequence (DNA): TGTGCCAGCAGCCAAGACCTTTGGACCTACAATGAGCAGTTCTTC. Translating gives CASSQDLWTYNEQFF.

This clonotype has only a few counts. The chain is built from TRBV20-1 and TRBJ2-2; 12 bases are a match to TRBD2. V lost 1 base to trimming and J lost 5 bases; unmatched junction nucleotides: 8. The CDR3 spans 17 residues. Germline V gene lookup returns CDR1 DFQATT and CDR2 SNEGSKA (reference sequence). CDR3 DNA: TGCAGTGCTAGAGGGGCTAGCGGGAGGGCCGGAACCGGGGAGCTGTTTTTT. Its protein product is CSARGASGRAGTGELFF.

This chain connects TRBV6-5 to TRBJ2-1, with 7 bases that match TRBD2. V lost 6 bases, J lost 8 bases, and 4 bases stayed unmatched. CDR3 size: 12 residues. CDR1 MNHEY and CDR2 SVGAGI come from the germline V gene. The chain's CDR3 is CASRRTSDEQFF. CDR3 in DNA: TGTGCCAGCAGGCGCACTAGCGATGAGCAGTTCTTC.

The rearrangement uses TRBV5-1 and TRBJ2-2, with D possibly TRBD2 on 5 matching bases. Germline CDR1 reads SGHRS; CDR2 reads YFSETQ. Trimming cost V 2 bases and J 0 bases, with 14 bases left between them. There are 17 residues in the CDR3. Here the CDR3 reads CASSFSGYRTNTGELFF. In DNA form, the CDR3 reads TGCGCCAGCAGCTTCTCGGGGTATCGAACGAACACCGGGGAGCTGTTTTTT.

The chain joins TRBV12-3 or TRBV12-4 to TRBJ2-2; TRBD2 matches at 9 bases. V lost 4 bases and J lost 6; bases outside the gene matches: 9. This CDR3 has 16 amino acids. CDR3 nucleotide sequence: TGTGCCAGCAGTTCGGGAAGTAGCGGGAGCTCCGGGGAGCTGTTTTTT. It yields the protein CASSSGSSGSSGELFF.

Regarding this clonotype: An end of the junction does not agree with germline; a read error may underlie this. The chain carries TRBV7-9 and TRBJ1-2; D not certain. There are 14 residues in the CDR3. The germline gives CDR1 SEHNR, CDR2 FQNEAQ (reference sequence). The CDR3 nucleotides are TGTGCCAGCAGCGAATTTATGATTCACTATGGCTACATCTTC. This gives the protein CASSEFMIHYGYIF.